Below are 20 T cell receptor beta chains sequenced from a single sample in a study of blood T cell repertoires in COVID-19. Clones were sequenced by immunoSEQ multiplex PCR, and TCRdb holds only the in-frame ones, with some missing. The repertoire holds about 73,000 clones, with 89% as singletons. The material sequenced was peripheral blood. These receptors all stem from an elderly man with acute or convalescent COVID-19.

The chain combines TRBV5-4 with TRBJ2-5, with D hard to call. Germline assignment: CDR1 SGHNT and CDR2 YYREEE (reference sequence). V was clipped by 0 bases and J by 7 bases, with 16 bases between them. The CDR3 runs to 15 residues. CDR3 amino acids: CASSLEMAVTGTQYF. The CDR3 bases are TGTGCCAGCAGCTTGGAAATGGCGGTCACGGGGACCCAGTACTTC. Looking up the rest from reference TRBV5-4 and TRBJ2-5 gives the full variable domain: ETGVTQSPTHLIKTRGQQVTLRCSSQSGHNTVSWYQQALGQGPQFIFQYYREEENGRGNFPPRFSGLQFPNYSSELNVNALELDDSALYLCASSLEMAVTGTQYFGPGTRLLVL.

This chain connects TRBV6-5 to TRBJ2-1, with 14 bases matching TRBD2. The CDR3 length is 15 residues. CDR1 and CDR2 from the germline V gene are MNHEY and SVGAGI. V lost 4 bases and J lost 7; bases outside the gene matches: 3. CDR3 loop: CASSSTSGGANEQFF. The DNA for the CDR3 is TGTGCCAGCAGTTCGACTAGCGGGGGGGCAAATGAGCAGTTCTTC.

CDR3 in DNA: TGTGCCAGTAGTATAGGCGGGGAGGTGGAGACCCAGTACTTC. It encodes CASSIGGEVETQYF. The genes are TRBV19 and TRBJ2-5, with D perhaps TRBD2 (6 bases). V was clipped by 1 base and J by 5 bases, with 11 bases between them. The CDR3 runs to 14 residues. Germline V lookup: CDR1 LNHDA, CDR2 SQIVND (reference sequence).

The rearrangement uses TRBV11-1 and TRBJ1-1; D is possibly TRBD1 (5 bases). The CDR3 contains 14 residues. V was cut by 2 bases and J by 3 bases, with 10 bases left in between. Germline CDR1 and CDR2: SGHAT and FQDESV (reference sequence). CDR3 sequence (DNA): TGTGCCAGCAGCTTAACGGGGGGGGACACTGAAGCTTTCTTT. Its protein product is CASSLTGGDTEAFF.

The chain uses TRBV2 and TRBJ1-5; TRBD1 is a possible D gene (6 bases). This CDR3 has 13 amino acids. V lost 6 bases and J 7 bases, leaving 13 bases between the germline ends. Germline assignment: CDR1 SNHLY and CDR2 FYNNEI. CDR3 DNA: TGTGCCAGCAGAGGACAGTCAGGGCAGCCCCAGCATTTT. This gives the protein CASRGQSGQPQHF.

The chain couples TRBV15 to TRBJ2-3; TRBD2 agrees at 13 bases. J gave up 4 bases and V 5 bases, and 3 bases lay outside the gene matches. This CDR3 region has 15 residues. Per the germline V gene, CDR1 is LNHNV and CDR2 is YYDKDF (reference sequence). CDR3 protein: CATSGTSGESDTQYF. In DNA form, the CDR3 reads TGTGCCACCAGCGGGACTAGCGGGGAGTCAGATACGCAGTATTTT.

The chain employs TRBV18 and TRBJ1-2; 7 nucleotides align to TRBD1. The CDR3 is made up of 13 amino acids. J was trimmed by 2 bases and V by 6 bases; bases with no gene match: 3. Germline CDR1 and CDR2: KGHSH and LQKENI. The CDR3: CASSQGQNYGYTF. The CDR3, as DNA: TGTGCCAGCTCGCAGGGACAGAACTATGGCTACACCTTC.

This chain uses TRBV19 with TRBJ1-5; D may be TRBD1 (6 bases). This CDR3 spans 15 amino acids. V was pared by 7 bases and J by 4 bases, with 17 bases between. Germline V lookup: CDR1 LNHDA, CDR2 SQIVND (reference sequence). CDR3 in DNA: TGTGCCAGTAATCAGGGGATAGTTCGAAATCAGCCCCAGCATTTT. Protein sequence: CASNQGIVRNQPQHF.

V is TRBV5-4 and J is TRBJ1-1, with D unresolved. Trimming took 4 bases from V and 10 from J, leaving 17 bases between them. Germline lookup yields CDR1 SGHNT and CDR2 YYREEE (reference sequence). The CDR3 is 13 residues long. The CDR3 DNA follows: TGTGCCAGCAGCGATCGACGGAGATTGGGAGCTTTCTTT. It yields the protein CASSDRRRLGAFF.

This clone was picked up a small number of times. The genes are TRBV9 and TRBJ1-2; possibly TRBD1 for D (5 bases). Trimming pared 0 bases from V and 0 bases from J, leaving 9 bases between. There are 15 residues in the CDR3. In germline, CDR1 is SGDLS, CDR2 YYNGEE. CDR3 coding DNA: TGTGCCAGCAGCGTAGGGCCAGGGCCTAACTATGGCTACACCTTC. This encodes CASSVGPGPNYGYTF.

This clone was picked up one time. The rearrangement joins TRBV5-4 to TRBJ2-3; D may be TRBD1 (6 bases). This CDR3 spans 14 amino acids. V was shortened by 5 bases and J by 0 bases, with 10 bases between the two germline ends. The germline V gene encodes CDR1 SGHNT and CDR2 YYREEE (reference sequence). This CDR3 reads CASRPGTSTDTQYF. Here the CDR3 DNA reads TGTGCCAGCAGGCCGGGGACAAGCACAGATACGCAGTATTTT.

The chain couples TRBV3-1 (or the pseudogene TRBV3-2) to TRBJ2-2; no firm D call. There are 15 residues in the CDR3. CDR1 and CDR2 from the germline V gene are LGHDT and YNNKEL (reference sequence). Trimming took off 1 base at V and 0 bases at J, with 6 bases between the two ends. CDR3 region: CASSQGLANTGELFF. CDR3 nucleotides: TGTGCCAGCAGCCAAGGGCTAGCGAACACCGGGGAGCTGTTTTTT.

This sequence joins TRBV10-3 and TRBJ1-1; no clear D gene. Per the germline V gene, CDR1 is ENHRY and CDR2 is SYGVKD. CDR3 length: 13 amino acids. The germline V and J ends were trimmed by 5 bases and 5 bases, with 12 bases remaining between them. The CDR3 spells CAISMPPGTEAFF. CDR3 in DNA: TGTGCCATCAGTATGCCCCCCGGGACTGAAGCTTTCTTT.

This chain uses TRBV19 with TRBJ1-5, with D possibly being TRBD1 (6 bases). The CDR3 has 15 amino acids. The V and J ends lost 6 bases and 5 bases respectively, with 17 bases between them. Germline V gene lookup returns CDR1 LNHDA and CDR2 SQIVND (reference sequence). CDR3 sequence: CASRLTGLRDQPQHF. For the CDR3, the DNA is TGTGCCAGTAGACTCACAGGGCTCCGCGATCAGCCCCAGCATTTT.

This chain joins TRBV24-1 and TRBJ1-1; D call uncertain. The CDR3 runs 13 residues. Germline values: CDR1 KGHDR, CDR2 SFDVKD. V lost 0 bases to trimming and J lost 7 bases, with 8 bases between them. CDR3 DNA sequence: TGTGCCACCAGTGATTTGCCCGGGGATGAAGCTTTCTTT. Protein product: CATSDLPGDEAFF.

V and J are TRBV28 and TRBJ1-5; weak D call: TRBD1 (5 bases). Germline V gene sequence: CDR1 MDHEN, CDR2 SYDVKM. The CDR3 spans 13 residues. The V and J ends lost 10 bases and 7 bases respectively, with 17 bases between them. For the CDR3, the DNA is TGTGCCATCGGGGGAAGGGTAGGGCAGCCCCAGCATTTT. Translated, it gives CAIGGRVGQPQHF.

The chain carries TRBV15 and TRBJ1-6; 8 nucleotides agree with TRBD1. Trimming took 9 bases from V and 7 from J; bases not matched to a gene: 8. The germline CDR1 and CDR2 sequences are LNHNV and YYDKDF (reference sequence). This CDR3 comprises 14 residues. The CDR3, as DNA: TGTGCCACTCAGGGGACAGGTATAAATTCACCCCTCCACTTT. Translated, it gives CATQGTGINSPLHF.

The chain links TRBV7-2 to TRBJ2-3, with 7 bases fitting TRBD2. Germline values: CDR1 SGHTA, CDR2 FQGNSA. This CDR3 spans 16 amino acids. After removal of 1 base from V and 2 bases from J, the junction contained 6 bases not matched to a gene. CDR3 in DNA: TGTGCCAGCAGCTTAGAAGGCGGGGGTCACACAGATACGCAGTATTTT. This codes for CASSLEGGGHTDTQYF.

This chain joins TRBV19 and TRBJ1-1; 9 bases map to TRBD1. The CDR3 extends over 17 amino acids. V trimming: 7 bases; J trimming: 3 bases; junction bases outside the gene matches: 15. Per germline, CDR1 LNHDA and CDR2 SQIVND (reference sequence). This CDR3 is CASIGTGITETYTEAFF. The DNA for the CDR3 is TGTGCCAGTATCGGGACAGGGATCACAGAAACCTACACTGAAGCTTTCTTT.

V and J are TRBV19 and TRBJ1-5; D remains ambiguous. Between the trimmed V and J ends, which lost 1 base and 3 bases, there was a span of 4 bases. This CDR3 region has 13 residues. Germline lookup yields CDR1 LNHDA and CDR2 SQIVND (reference sequence). The CDR3 coding sequence is TGTGCCAGTAGTATAGCTTACAATCAGCCCCAGCATTTT. It translates to CASSIAYNQPQHF.